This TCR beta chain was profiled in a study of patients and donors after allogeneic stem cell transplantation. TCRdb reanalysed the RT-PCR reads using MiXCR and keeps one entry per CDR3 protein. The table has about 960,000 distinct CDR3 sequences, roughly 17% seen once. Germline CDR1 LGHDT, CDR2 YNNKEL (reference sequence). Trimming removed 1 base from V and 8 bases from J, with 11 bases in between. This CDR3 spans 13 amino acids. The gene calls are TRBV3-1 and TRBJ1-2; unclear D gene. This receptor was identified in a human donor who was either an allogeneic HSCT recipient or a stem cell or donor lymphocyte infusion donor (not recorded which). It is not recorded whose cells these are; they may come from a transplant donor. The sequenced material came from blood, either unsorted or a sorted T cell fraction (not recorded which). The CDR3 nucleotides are TGTGCCAGCAGCCAAGGGACCCTGAAGGGCTACACCTTC. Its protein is CASSQGTLKGYTF.